What follows describes a single T cell receptor (beta chain). This sample is drawn from a study of prognosis after radiotherapy for stage I lung cancer. In the study overall: At a biologically effective dose of at least 100 Gy and in 3 to 5 fractions, SBRT was the radiotherapy delivered. Following radiotherapy, a few patients went on to present distant metastases at a median of 7 months, and approximately 15 exhibited no significant progression.

CT and PET/CT showed node-negative disease in all patients, who had no prior chemotherapy, radiotherapy or other malignancies. Using two-round multiplex PCR, the authors amplified TCR beta CDR3 from genomic DNA. Gene-specific TRBV and TRBJ primers were used in PCR round one. TCRdb called the multiplex PCR reads again in MiXCR, with one record for every CDR3 protein. The table has some 11,000 distinct CDR3 sequences, roughly 51% seen once. Trimming removed 4 bases from V and 5 bases from J; junction bases left unmatched: 13. The CDR3 length is 16 residues. Germline V gene sequence: CDR1 SGHRS, CDR2 YFSETQ.

This clonotype was obtained from a donor at least 50 years old with non-small cell lung cancer. The input for sequencing was PBMCs, taken before or after stereotactic body radiation therapy (not recorded which). The chain recombines TRBV5-1 with TRBJ2-3, with 7 bases that match TRBD2. CDR3 in amino acids: CASSPTSVGIGDTQYF. Here the CDR3 DNA reads TGCGCCAGCAGCCCAACTAGCGTTGGGATTGGAGATACGCAGTATTTT.